These T cell receptor beta chains were read from a single sample in a study of control samples from healthy donors and cancer patients. Assay used: immunoSEQ multiplex PCR; TCRdb lists only in-frame clones, some missing. Seen here are over 100,000 clones, 90% observed once, and the top ten hold approximately 4%. Sequences were obtained from blood. The origin of the receptors is a human donor in good health. The donor label of this sample is uncertain. The CDR3 runs from the conserved cysteine through the conserved F or W.

j_call v_call cdr3_aa
TRBJ1-6 TRBV11-2 CASSVQGGSNSPLHF
TRBJ1-5 TRBV7-9 CASSLDEGAGEQPQHF
TRBJ2-1 TRBV24-1 CATSDATGTAIPSYNEQFF
TRBJ2-3 TRBV11-1 CASSRRVGADTQYF
TRBJ2-1 TRBV18 CASSPPAGGYNEQFF
TRBJ1-5 TRBV24-1 CATSDSSPRRGNQPQHF
TRBJ1-5 TRBV28 CASSLFQGAAGNQPQHF
TRBJ2-1 TRBV14 CASSQAWIDTYNEQFF
TRBJ2-5 TRBV24-1 CATSSGKETQYF
TRBJ2-1 TRBV9 CASSVEGGYGNEQFF
TRBJ2-2 TRBV2 CASSEGQEAGELFF
TRBJ2-2 TRBV11-2 CASSGDSLTTGELFF
TRBJ1-2 TRBV5-1 CASSLSRTGAWGYTF
TRBJ2-2 TRBV28 CASSVLTGGTGELFF
TRBJ1-1 TRBV19 CASKGVGEENTEAFF
TRBJ1-2 TRBV6-5 CASTDAEDSNYGYTF
TRBJ1-2 TRBV5-1 CASSLDRVDYGYTF
TRBJ2-7 TRBV5-1 CASSLNPYEQYF
TRBJ1-6 TRBV9 CASSVVADHNSPLHF
TRBJ2-6 TRBV7-9 CASSSIISGVGANVLTF
TRBJ1-2 TRBV12-2 CASRFRTLVYGYTF
TRBJ2-2 TRBV5-5 CASSWTGSGTGELFF
TRBJ1-6 TRBV4-2 CASSQDYASRVASPLHF
TRBJ1-6 TRBV19 CASTPRGLDSPLHF
TRBJ1-6 TRBV30 CAWSAGSSYNSPLHF
TRBJ1-1 TRBV20-1 CSASQNTEAFF
TRBJ1-5 TRBV6-1 CASSETQPQHF
TRBJ2-5 TRBV7-9 CASSFLAETQYF
TRBJ2-2 TRBV18 CASSPTDRGIAGELFF